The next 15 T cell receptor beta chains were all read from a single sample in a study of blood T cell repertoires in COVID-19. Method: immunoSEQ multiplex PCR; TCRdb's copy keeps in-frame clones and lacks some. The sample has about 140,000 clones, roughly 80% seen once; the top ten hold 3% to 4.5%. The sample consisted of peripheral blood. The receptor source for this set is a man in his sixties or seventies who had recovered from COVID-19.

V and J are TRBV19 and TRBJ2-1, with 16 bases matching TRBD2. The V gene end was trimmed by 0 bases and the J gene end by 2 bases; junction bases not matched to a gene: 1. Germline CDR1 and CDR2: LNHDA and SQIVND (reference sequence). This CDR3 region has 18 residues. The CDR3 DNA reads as TGTGCCAGTAGTATAGACGGGACTAGCGGGAGGGCCTACAATGAGCAGTTCTTC. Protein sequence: CASSIDGTSGRAYNEQFF.

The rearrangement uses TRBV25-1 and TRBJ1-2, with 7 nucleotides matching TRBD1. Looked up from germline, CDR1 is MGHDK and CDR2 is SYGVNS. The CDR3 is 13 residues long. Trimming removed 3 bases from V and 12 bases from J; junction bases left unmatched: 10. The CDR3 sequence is CASSDTAQGPHTF. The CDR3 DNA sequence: TGTGCCAGCAGTGATACTGCACAGGGGCCGCACACCTTC.

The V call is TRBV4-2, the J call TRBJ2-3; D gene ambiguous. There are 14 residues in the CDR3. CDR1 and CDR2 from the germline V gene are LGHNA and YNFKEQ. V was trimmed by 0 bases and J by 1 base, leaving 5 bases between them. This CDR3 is CASSQEGRTDTQYF. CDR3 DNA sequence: TGTGCCAGCAGCCAAGAGGGCCGCACAGATACGCAGTATTTT.

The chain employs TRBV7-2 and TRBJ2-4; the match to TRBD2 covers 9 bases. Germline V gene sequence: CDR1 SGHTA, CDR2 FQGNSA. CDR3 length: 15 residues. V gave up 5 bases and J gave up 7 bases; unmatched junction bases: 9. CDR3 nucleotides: TGTGCCAGCAGCCCCCGCCTAGCGGGATCGAACATTCAGTACTTC. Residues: CASSPRLAGSNIQYF.

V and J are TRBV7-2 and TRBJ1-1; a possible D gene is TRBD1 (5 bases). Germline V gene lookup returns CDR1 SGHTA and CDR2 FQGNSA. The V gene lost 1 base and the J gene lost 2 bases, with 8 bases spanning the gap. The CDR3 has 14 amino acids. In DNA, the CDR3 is TGTGCCAGCAGCTTAGACAGGTACAACACTGAAGCTTTCTTT. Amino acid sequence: CASSLDRYNTEAFF.

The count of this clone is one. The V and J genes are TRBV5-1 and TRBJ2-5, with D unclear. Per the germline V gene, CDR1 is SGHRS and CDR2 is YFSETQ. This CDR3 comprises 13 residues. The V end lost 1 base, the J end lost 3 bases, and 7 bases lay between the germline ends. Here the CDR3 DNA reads TGCGCCAGCAGCTTGTTTCCGGAAGAGACCCAGTACTTC. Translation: CASSLFPEETQYF.

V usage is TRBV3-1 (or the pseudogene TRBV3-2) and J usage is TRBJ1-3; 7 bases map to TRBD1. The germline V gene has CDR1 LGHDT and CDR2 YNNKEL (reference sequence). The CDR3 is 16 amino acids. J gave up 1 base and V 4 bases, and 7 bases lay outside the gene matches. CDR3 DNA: TGTGCCAGCAGCCTCCGGGACAGAGGTTCTGGAAACACCATATATTTT. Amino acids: CASSLRDRGSGNTIYF.

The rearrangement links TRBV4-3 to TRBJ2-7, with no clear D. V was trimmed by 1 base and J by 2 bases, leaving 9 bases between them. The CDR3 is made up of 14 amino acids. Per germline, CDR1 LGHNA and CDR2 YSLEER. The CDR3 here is CASSQGGKTYEQYF. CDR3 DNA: TGCGCCAGCAGCCAAGGAGGTAAAACCTACGAGCAGTACTTC.

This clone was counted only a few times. The DNA for the CDR3 is TGTGCCAGCAGGGGACTAGCGGGTTATTACGAGCAGTACTTC. This codes for CASRGLAGYYEQYF. The V call is TRBV28, the J call TRBJ2-7, with 12 bases aligning to TRBD2. The CDR3 has 14 residues. CDR1 MDHEN and CDR2 SYDVKM come from the germline V gene. The trim removed 6 bases at V and 4 bases at J, leaving 4 bases unmatched.

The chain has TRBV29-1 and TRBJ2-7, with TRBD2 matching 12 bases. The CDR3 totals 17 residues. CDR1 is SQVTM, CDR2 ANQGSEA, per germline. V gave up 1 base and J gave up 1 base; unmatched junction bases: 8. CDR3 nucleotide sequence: TGCAGCGTTGAAGTGGCTAGCGGGAGGGCAATATCCTACGAGCAGTACTTC. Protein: CSVEVASGRAISYEQYF.

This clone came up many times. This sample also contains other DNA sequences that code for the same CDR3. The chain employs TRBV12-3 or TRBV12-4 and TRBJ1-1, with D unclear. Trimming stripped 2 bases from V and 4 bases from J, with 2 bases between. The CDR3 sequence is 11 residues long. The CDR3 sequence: CASSLRTEAFF. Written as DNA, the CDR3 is TGTGCCAGCAGTTTACGCACTGAAGCTTTCTTT.

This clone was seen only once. This chain's CDR3 is CASSLESGFVETQYF. The CDR3 bases are TGTGCCAGCAGCCTAGAATCGGGTTTCGTAGAGACCCAGTACTTC. V gene TRBV7-2 combines with J gene TRBJ2-5, with unresolved D. Trimming stripped 5 bases from V and 4 bases from J, with 17 bases between. This CDR3 region has 15 residues. Germline V gene sequence: CDR1 SGHTA, CDR2 FQGNSA.

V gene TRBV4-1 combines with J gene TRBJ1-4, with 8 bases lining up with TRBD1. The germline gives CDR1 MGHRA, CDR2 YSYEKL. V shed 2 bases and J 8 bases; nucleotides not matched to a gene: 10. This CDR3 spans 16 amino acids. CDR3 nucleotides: TGCGCCAGCAGCCAACTTAGGACAGGGTCTAGAGAAAAACTGTTTTTT. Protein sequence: CASSQLRTGSREKLFF.

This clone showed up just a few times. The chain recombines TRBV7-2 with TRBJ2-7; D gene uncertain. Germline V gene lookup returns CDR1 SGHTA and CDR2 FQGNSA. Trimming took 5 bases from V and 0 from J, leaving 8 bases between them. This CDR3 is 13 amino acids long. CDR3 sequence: CASSLYTSYEQYF. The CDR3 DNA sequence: TGTGCCAGCAGCCTTTACACCTCCTACGAGCAGTACTTC.

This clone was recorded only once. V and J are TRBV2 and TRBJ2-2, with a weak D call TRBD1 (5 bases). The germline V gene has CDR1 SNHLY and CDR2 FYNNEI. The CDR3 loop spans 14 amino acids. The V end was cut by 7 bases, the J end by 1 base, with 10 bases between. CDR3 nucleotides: TGTGCCAGCACGAGACAGTGGAACACCGGGGAGCTGTTTTTT. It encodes CASTRQWNTGELFF. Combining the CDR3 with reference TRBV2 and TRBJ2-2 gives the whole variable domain EPEVTQTPSHQVTQMGQEVILRCVPISNHLYFYWYRQILGQKVEFLVSFYNNEISEKSEIFDDQFSVERPDGSNFTLKIRSTKLEDSAMYFCASTRQWNTGELFFGEGSRLTVL.